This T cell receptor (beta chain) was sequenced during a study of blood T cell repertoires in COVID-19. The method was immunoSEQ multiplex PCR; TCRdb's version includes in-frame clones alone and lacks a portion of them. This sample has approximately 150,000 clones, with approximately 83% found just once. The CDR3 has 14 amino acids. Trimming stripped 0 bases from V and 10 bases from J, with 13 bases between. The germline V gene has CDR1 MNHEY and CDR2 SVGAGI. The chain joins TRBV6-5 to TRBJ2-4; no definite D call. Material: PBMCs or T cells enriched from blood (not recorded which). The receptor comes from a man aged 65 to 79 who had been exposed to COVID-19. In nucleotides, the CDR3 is TGTGCCAGCAGTTACTCCGTGCCGGGTGGGATTCAGTACTTC. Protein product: CASSYSVPGGIQYF.